This T cell receptor (beta chain) stems from a study of blood T cell repertoires in COVID-19. Study overall: Sample material is recorded as cDNA or gDNA derived from T cells, B-cell-depleted T cells, or PBMCs.

Seattle patients were enrolled during active infection and followed longitudinally. In the study's own analysis: Quantification of nucleated cells was approximated via reference gene primer amplification. Libraries were prepared by immunoSEQ multiplex PCR; TCRdb keeps only in-frame clonotypes and omits some of them. The V and J calls and clone size come from that table; D and trimming were worked out from the DNA. This table holds about 70,000 clones, around 83% found once. The TCR comes from a man aged 25 to 40 with COVID-19, enrolled during active disease. Sequenced input: peripheral blood.

CDR3 loop: CASTRFRNQPQHF. The CDR3, as DNA: TGTGCCAGCACCCGGTTTCGCAATCAGCCCCAGCATTTT. The rearrangement links TRBV12-3 or TRBV12-4 to TRBJ1-5; no definite D call. V was clipped by 7 bases and J by 2 bases, with 9 bases between them. CDR3 size: 13 residues.